This TCR beta chain was profiled in a study of T-cell reconstitution after alpha-beta-depleted transplantation in children. Notes on the study in general: At around two months after transplant, the alpha-beta T cells were reportedly derived from several hundred expanded clones that came from non-depleted graft cells. Once a year had passed after transplant, T-cell counts and diversity came mostly from newly produced T cells.

Unique molecular identifiers featured in how the TCRbeta library was prepared. TCRdb processed the PCR reads anew with MiXCR; each CDR3 protein has one entry. The table includes about 460,000 distinct CDR3 sequences, roughly 11% detected once. With 5 bases removed from V and 2 bases from J, the gap between germline ends came to 12 bases. The CDR3 runs 14 residues. In this sample, this clonotype turned up many times. Antigen specificity is unknown. The specimen was PBMCs, mostly from graft donor cells, collected 180 days after TCRalphabeta/CD19-depleted stem cell transplant. The chain recombines TRBV12-3 or TRBV12-4 with TRBJ1-1; the D gene is possibly TRBD1 (6 bases). The receptor was isolated from a female patient between 2 and 15 years old who had a stem cell transplant for aplastic anemia, so the T cells may come from the graft donor. This CDR3 is CASSPGQVNTEAFF. In DNA form, the CDR3 reads TGTGCCAGCAGTCCGGGACAAGTAAACACTGAAGCTTTCTTT.